The rows below give T cell receptor beta chains drawn from one sample of a study of blood T cell repertoires in COVID-19. Measured with immunoSEQ multiplex PCR; TCRdb has only the in-frame clones, and not every one. Among under 150,000 clones, 70% to 90% were seen once, and the ten largest hold 28%. Sequenced input: peripheral blood. Receptors originate from a human donor in a cohort sampled during active COVID-19. Each CDR3 is given without its conserved first and last residue. Each record gives: D gene, V gene, CDR3 protein. The D gene is left open where the match is weak.

d_call: TRBD1
v_call: TRBV5-6
cdr3_aa: ASRSQGAGGNTIY

d_call: .
v_call: TRBV19
cdr3_aa: ASSMGVGYGYT

d_call: TRBD1
v_call: TRBV7-2
cdr3_aa: ASSFPGTGMTGELF

d_call: .
v_call: TRBV5-1
cdr3_aa: ASSSRWDSRNNEQF

d_call: .
v_call: TRBV7-9
cdr3_aa: ASSLDPTGRTDTQY

d_call: .
v_call: TRBV27
cdr3_aa: ASSRTENQPQH

d_call: TRBD1
v_call: TRBV30
cdr3_aa: AWSTGGNSPLH

d_call: .
v_call: TRBV11-3
cdr3_aa: ASSPGSAREQY

d_call: .
v_call: TRBV27
cdr3_aa: ASTQGPNTGELF

d_call: .
v_call: TRBV15
cdr3_aa: ATSRGGNYGYT

d_call: .
v_call: TRBV7-8
cdr3_aa: ASSFQGRGPYGYT

d_call: .
v_call: TRBV11-2
cdr3_aa: ASSSRGSGNTIY

d_call: TRBD2
v_call: TRBV9
cdr3_aa: ASSEGLGGRSEQF

d_call: .
v_call: TRBV29-1
cdr3_aa: SVGYSRQNEKLF

d_call: .
v_call: TRBV3-1/TRBV3-2
cdr3_aa: ASRNYGVGNTEAF

d_call: .
v_call: TRBV6-2/TRBV6-3
cdr3_aa: ASSHPGGPYEQY

d_call: .
v_call: TRBV7-8
cdr3_aa: ASSPSQTQGKLS

d_call: .
v_call: TRBV6-5
cdr3_aa: ASSYSGERNSPLH

d_call: TRBD1
v_call: TRBV7-9
cdr3_aa: ASSSPTDRGLYEQY

d_call: .
v_call: TRBV27
cdr3_aa: ASSVWSNSPLH

d_call: .
v_call: TRBV6-4
cdr3_aa: ASSNEYEQY

d_call: .
v_call: TRBV3-1/TRBV3-2
cdr3_aa: ASSQGATRGEQY

d_call: TRBD1
v_call: TRBV30
cdr3_aa: AFGTGSYEQY

d_call: .
v_call: TRBV21-1
cdr3_aa: ASSPRTGKVPRTYGYT

d_call: TRBD2
v_call: TRBV5-1
cdr3_aa: ASSQLAGRTDTQY

d_call: .
v_call: TRBV4-1
cdr3_aa: ASSQDKLFSYNSPLH

d_call: TRBD1
v_call: TRBV5-4
cdr3_aa: ASSLTGGLALSYEQY

d_call: TRBD1
v_call: TRBV7-2
cdr3_aa: ASSPDRGNYGYT

d_call: TRBD2
v_call: TRBV3-1/TRBV3-2
cdr3_aa: AYSAPGGTQY

d_call: .
v_call: TRBV6-1
cdr3_aa: ASSEVPTGEQY

d_call: .
v_call: TRBV25-1
cdr3_aa: ASSESGVGTQY

d_call: TRBD2
v_call: TRBV5-1
cdr3_aa: ASSLGSGGAKEQF

d_call: TRBD1
v_call: TRBV2
cdr3_aa: ASNLDRSDQPQH

d_call: .
v_call: TRBV6-2/TRBV6-3
cdr3_aa: ASSYMSGMAHEQY

d_call: .
v_call: TRBV5-8
cdr3_aa: ASSLTGSGANVLT

d_call: TRBD1
v_call: TRBV6-6
cdr3_aa: ASRTGGSYGDNEQF

d_call: TRBD1
v_call: TRBV3-1/TRBV3-2
cdr3_aa: ASSPGQGEAAGLF

d_call: TRBD1
v_call: TRBV29-1
cdr3_aa: SVAPRGRGYGYT

d_call: .
v_call: TRBV14
cdr3_aa: ASSAQGGSRNTIY

d_call: .
v_call: TRBV5-6
cdr3_aa: ASSFGGDNEKLF

d_call: TRBD1
v_call: TRBV25-1
cdr3_aa: ASSEYSGTGLKQY

d_call: .
v_call: TRBV24-1
cdr3_aa: ATSDLRQVESYEQY

d_call: .
v_call: TRBV7-9
cdr3_aa: ASSPSGETDTQY

d_call: .
v_call: TRBV30
cdr3_aa: AWKAGGNQPQH

d_call: .
v_call: TRBV4-1
cdr3_aa: ASSQDVGTRFQPQH

d_call: TRBD2
v_call: TRBV10-3
cdr3_aa: AISESKKREGFGTQY

d_call: .
v_call: TRBV5-1
cdr3_aa: ASSLLSQSGEKLF

d_call: .
v_call: TRBV11-2
cdr3_aa: ASSLAPLLEQY

d_call: TRBD2
v_call: TRBV5-1
cdr3_aa: ASNRFGGSTDTQY

d_call: .
v_call: TRBV6-5
cdr3_aa: ASARQGEAF

d_call: .
v_call: TRBV6-4
cdr3_aa: ASSHSGVPFYGYT

d_call: TRBD1
v_call: TRBV13
cdr3_aa: ASSPTGTYTEAF

d_call: TRBD1
v_call: TRBV5-6
cdr3_aa: ASSRFPGQGTEAF

d_call: TRBD2
v_call: TRBV15
cdr3_aa: ATSRSYSGGGEETQY

d_call: .
v_call: TRBV7-3
cdr3_aa: ASSRGAGDTQY

d_call: .
v_call: TRBV6-1
cdr3_aa: ASSEGNEQY

d_call: TRBD1
v_call: TRBV5-1
cdr3_aa: ASSFGQGNTDTQY